This TCR beta chain was obtained from a study of cytomegalovirus exposure and HLA in healthy donors (dated by TCRdb to 2016 to 2017). Regarding the study in general: An earlier analysis of a few hundred of the donors reported approximately 280 Gb of sequence data and 117 million unique TCR beta sequences obtained from around 170 million T cells. To decide whether each TCR beta V gene segment behaved as functional or pseudogenic, an earlier analysis of 587 of the donors relied on high-throughput TCR beta sequencing. The T cell repertoires of under 700 subjects were profiled by immunosequencing and related to cytomegalovirus serostatus. A separate validation cohort of about 110 different subjects was used in addition to the approximately 700-subject first cohort. Typing coverage varied by locus: about 620-640 donors for A, B, C, DRB1 and DQB1; around 560 for DQA1; over 600 for DPA1; more than 450 for DPB1. To study patterns of TCR occurrence, a later analysis re-analyzed previously published TCR beta repertoires from hundreds of donors and added high-resolution HLA genotyping. The study aimed to test whether cataloging public T cell receptors could reveal signatures of past pathogen exposure. Every repertoire in the discovery cohort had been generated on one and the same sequencing platform. HLA typing included class I and class II loci at four-digit resolution. To predict cytomegalovirus infection status, the study brought together high-throughput TCR immunosequencing, statistical association of individual TCRs with disease status, and machine learning. An early release covering roughly 640 HLA-typed donors comprised 250 to 350 gigabases of sequencing data and roughly 86 million unique TCR sequences. Four to six DR-DQ haplotypes were handled as single units for association and clustering because linkage in the cohort was strong. Rather than using new phenotypic data, the later analysis identified candidate immune exposures from TCR beta sequences and from how often those sequences occurred across donors. Among about 410 genotyped donors of the cohort, an average of around 250,000 unique TCR beta nucleotide sequences was sequenced per donor, of which about 20% were non-productive. Alongside the repertoire data, information on donor age, sex, ethnicity and CMV serostatus was compiled. Of the roughly 400 genotyped donors, less than 85% were placed in the genetic ancestry cluster associated with self-reported Caucasian donors. Genome-wide SNP genotypes for about 65% of the 666 donors were used in a later genetic analysis, which treated that subset as a discovery cohort.

In the case of this clone: What antigen it recognizes has not been identified. Base quality data are lacking; no much larger clone is found one base away.

Overall study results and their limits: Seventeen rarely observed V segments, including chromosome 9 orphons, were excluded from the earlier analysis of several hundred of the donors because counts were too low. The study gave a list of about 160 TCR beta chains associated with cytomegalovirus. According to a later genetic analysis, donors in an Asian-associated ancestry cluster had fewer N-insertions in productive TCRs than the approximately 670-donor mean. Correlated functional status among segregating V segments might be attributable to linkage disequilibrium, but an unknown experimental factor could not be ruled out. Assigning TCR associations to individual alleles was difficult when HLA alleles, especially DR and DQ, strongly co-occurred. In a later analysis, some 17,000 TCR beta sequences were associated with specific HLA alleles at a false discovery rate of 0.05. The classifier was reported to diagnose cytomegalovirus status with high specificity and sensitivity in both the original cohort and the validation cohort. In a later analysis, the rate of TCR association differed among HLA loci, with DRB1 alleles having the most associated TCRs and HLA-C alleles having the fewest. In vitro tests confirmed that a few of the cytomegalovirus-associated TCR beta chains recognize cytomegalovirus antigens. Because some donors lacked HLA typing at each locus, the association tests relied only on the typed subset. In a later analysis, HLA-associated TCR beta chains showed more clonal expansion and lower generation probabilities than non-associated chains that were equally common. A further reported finding was that TCR beta sequences accurately predicted the HLA-A and HLA-B alleles for most subjects in the first cohort. In a later analysis, several top co-occurrence clusters were reported to appear linked to parvovirus B19, influenza, CMV and Epstein-Barr virus. Across donors, most TCR sequences were observed very rarely, whereas some public TCRs were present in many individuals. For the cohort, immune exposure information was limited to CMV serostatus. An association between a missense DCLRE1C variant and V-gene and J-gene trimming of TCR beta chains was found in a later genetic analysis and replicated in an independent cohort. According to the authors, the approach could potentially be generalized to other disease states and immunological phenotypes. This cohort had only TCR beta chains sequenced, and the lack of alpha or paired-chain data limited which features could be detected. Broadly in line with IMGT annotations, most TCR beta V segments showed up in productive rearrangements about 90% or about 30% of the time in an earlier analysis of under 700 of the donors. A cluster of highly shared sequence variants was judged likely to be a technical artifact of the sequencing pipeline. Because the 87-base-pair reads could not distinguish some IMGT-functional V segments, including TRBV6-2 and TRBV6-3, those segments were excluded. According to a later analysis, most CMV-associated TCR beta chains appeared to be HLA-restricted, and the HLA associations seemed to be driven largely by CMV exposure. Presence/absence analyses assumed roughly uniform sequencing depth across donors, an assumption that may not hold.

Here V drops 6 bases and J drops 3 bases, and the junction holds 10 bases not matched to any gene. The germline V gene gives CDR1 as KGHSH and CDR2 as LQKENI. The CDR3 spans 16 residues, from the cysteine through the phenylalanine. Of all the DNA, just the CDR3 is kept, 48 bases in frame from base 1. In total, fewer than 750 healthy bone marrow donors made up the cohort. Cohort members were all nominally healthy when sampled, although unrecorded immune exposures were likely present. The donor tested CMV seropositive and was one of the 289 seropositive cohort members. A peripheral blood sample was provided by each donor, and peripheral blood mononuclear cells were used for TCR beta sequencing. The Qiagen DNeasy Blood Extraction Kit was used to extract genomic DNA from the blood cell samples. Library method: the immunoSEQ multiplex PCR assay. A mixture of 60 forward primers for TCR Vbeta segments and 13 reverse primers for TCR Jbeta segments was used in the multiplex PCR. The CDR3 region of rearranged TCR beta genes was amplified from genomic DNA by a multiplex PCR assay. The Illumina HiSeq System was used to sequence the amplified TCR beta libraries as 87-base-pair reads. In the source study's methods: A later analysis tallied some 79 million unique TCR beta chains across the 550 to 850 repertoires, and around 10 million of those chains were shared by two or more donors. To remove PCR and sequencing errors, raw reads were error-corrected and collapsed into unique sequences using a nearest-neighbor algorithm that merged closely related sequences. Alignment of CDR3 sequences to IMGT reference sequences was used to assign V, D and J gene segments. For a sequence to be retained, a match of at least six nucleotides was required to both a V gene segment and a J gene segment. A rearrangement was called productive if the CDR3 had no stop codons and remained in frame with V and J, and every other rearrangement was called non-productive. Following IMGT convention, CDR3 was defined as the stretch from the second conserved V-encoded cysteine to the conserved J-encoded phenylalanine. Sequences without an unambiguous match to a single V gene segment were excluded from the earlier analysis of a few hundred of the donors. In an earlier analysis of some 590 of the donors, a V segment was called functional when productive rearrangements were above 56.7%, and segregating when the standard deviation between donors exceeded 5%. A statistical classification framework was built to diagnose cytomegalovirus status from the catalog of TCR beta chain sequences. In a later analysis, V and J genes were assigned by comparing TCR nucleotide sequences against IMGT/GENE-DB human TR gene sequences. The TCRdist pipeline was used in a later analysis to assign CDR3 sequences and most-parsimonious VDJ recombination scenarios. In a later analysis, each TCR beta chain was defined by its CDR3 amino acid sequence together with its V-gene family, and reads without a unique V-gene family were excluded. In a later analysis, 500 to 700 highly shared, low-generation-probability nucleotide sequences were removed to address suspected cross-contamination and a sequencing artifact. In a later analysis, a clonal expansion index for each public chain was calculated from normalized within-repertoire ranks of inferred template counts. In a later analysis, generation probabilities were computed with a VDJ recombination model fitted to out-of-frame rearrangements, and the resulting probabilities were checked against IGoR. A later analysis scored TCR-TCR, TCR-HLA and TCR-CMV co-occurrence with hypergeometric tests, applying a repertoire-size bias correction to TCR pairs. To estimate false discovery rates, a later analysis permuted the HLA or CMV assignments 20 times. In a later analysis, co-occurring TCRs were grouped with DBSCAN, and TCRdist sequence similarity was added when clustering was performed within HLA-allele-positive subsets. For co-occurrence clustering, repertoires with fewer than 30,000 or more than 120,000 public chains were excluded, along with four to six repertoires with anomalous nucleotide sharing. TCRdb took this table from immuneACCESS and kept in-frame rearrangements with V and J called. Such tables lack part of the clones; where checked against another copy, unresolved V genes explain under half of the gap, and the rest is unexplained. From that table come the V and J calls and clone size; the DNA was used to work out D and trimming. Counted in this sample were around 130,000 clones; 50% to 75% of them appeared once. Roughly 8.6% of the sample lies in the top ten.

The material sequenced was PBMCs. The origin of this receptor is a woman aged 40-49 years in good health and CMV-seropositive. The chain is encoded by TRBV18 joined to TRBJ1-5; 8 central nucleotides agree with TRBD1. In nucleotides, the sequence is TGTGCCAGCTCGTCAGGGGGCTGGGAGGACAATCAGCCCCAGCATTTT. This is translated as CASSSGGWEDNQPQHF.